This entry concerns a single TCR beta chain. The data were obtained in a study of shared clonotypes between healthy human individuals. Evenly divided among several immunoSEQ plates was the genomic DNA of each subset. Assay used: immunoSEQ multiplex PCR; TCRdb lists only in-frame clones, some missing. The sample records 2 million to 3 million clones, around 94% being singletons. The origin of this receptor is a man aged 18 to 35 in good health. The specimen was naive CD4+ T cells sorted from blood. The subset here: CD45RA+ positively selected.

The CDR3 nucleotides read TGTGCCAGCAGCTTAGGCCAAGGACAGAGGGAGACCCAGTACTTC. Amino acids: CASSLGQGQRETQYF. This chain links TRBV11-3 with TRBJ2-5; TRBD1 is a possible D gene (6 bases). Germline CDR1 reads SGHNT; CDR2 reads YENEEA. The CDR3 has 15 residues. The V end lost 1 base, the J end lost 5 bases, and 14 bases lay between the germline ends.